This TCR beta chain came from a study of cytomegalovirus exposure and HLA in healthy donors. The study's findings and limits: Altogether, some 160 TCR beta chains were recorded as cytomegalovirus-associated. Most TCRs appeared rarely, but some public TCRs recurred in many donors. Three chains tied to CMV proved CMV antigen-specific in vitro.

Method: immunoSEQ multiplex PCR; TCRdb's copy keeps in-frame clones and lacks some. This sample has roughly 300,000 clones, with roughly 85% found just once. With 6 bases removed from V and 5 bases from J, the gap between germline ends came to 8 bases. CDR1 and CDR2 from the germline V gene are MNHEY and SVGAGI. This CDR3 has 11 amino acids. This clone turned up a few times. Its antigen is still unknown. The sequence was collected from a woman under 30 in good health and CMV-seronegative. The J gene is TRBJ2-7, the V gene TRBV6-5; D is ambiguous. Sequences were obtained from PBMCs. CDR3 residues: CASSSLHEQYF. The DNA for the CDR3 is TGTGCCAGCAGCAGTCTCCACGAGCAGTACTTC.